This TCR beta chain was captured by sequencing in a study of shared clonotypes between healthy human individuals. In the original workflow: ImmunoSEQ output held junction-only sequences without quality scores, so filtering differed. Sequenced by immunoSEQ multiplex PCR; TCRdb stores in-frame clones only, minus some. That table furnishes V, J and clone size, whereas the DNA furnished D and trimming. The repertoire holds 650,000 to 800,000 clones, with 55% to 80% as singletons. Comments on this clone: Its target is not known.

Study-wide points: Tissue TCR repertoires likely differ from these blood-only repertoires.

The source of this sequence is a woman aged 30 to 39 in good health. The sequenced sample was memory CD4+ T cells sorted from blood. Subset meaning: CD45RA-negative fraction.

The CDR3 DNA sequence: TGTGCCAGCAGCTTGGTTGCGTCATCTCAATATGGCTACACCTTC. Its translation is CASSLVASSQYGYTF. V is TRBV5-8 and J is TRBJ1-2; D is ambiguous. Germline V gene data show CDR1 as SGHTS and CDR2 as YDEGEE. Trimming cost V 0 bases and J 5 bases, with 14 bases left between them. This CDR3 has 15 amino acids.